Given below is one T cell receptor (beta chain) in context. Antigen unknown. With a duration under 2 months, the hyperthyroidism was newly diagnosed in patients aged 18 to 65. CDR3 length: 14 residues. Germline V lookup: CDR1 SGDLS, CDR2 YYNGEE. Trimming left V 4 bases short and J 1 base short, with 11 bases between. The sample belongs to a study of T cells in Graves' hyperthyroidism and ophthalmopathy. Points from the study as a whole: Stable hyperthyroidism and ophthalmopathy were separated using 13 V-J signatures. Blood held most thyroid clonotypes expanded above 0.001 frequency. Model predictions of ophthalmopathy came a median approximately 6.5 months before onset.

TCR beta CDR3 sequences were amplified from RNA transcripts. With the HTBI primer set, the TCR CDR3 went through a first round of RT-PCR. Each CDR3 protein is one row after TCRdb ran MiXCR on the multiplex PCR reads. The sample consists of about 95,000 distinct CDR3 sequences, approximately 40% of them appearing once. The TCR originated in a woman in her 30s with Graves' hyperthyroidism. The chain links TRBV9 to TRBJ1-1, with unresolved D. The sample taken for sequencing was peripheral blood or thyroid tissue (not recorded which). The CDR3: CASSPVLGNTEAFF. The DNA for the CDR3 is TGTGCCAGCAGCCCGGTCCTAGGGAACACTGAAGCTTTCTTT.